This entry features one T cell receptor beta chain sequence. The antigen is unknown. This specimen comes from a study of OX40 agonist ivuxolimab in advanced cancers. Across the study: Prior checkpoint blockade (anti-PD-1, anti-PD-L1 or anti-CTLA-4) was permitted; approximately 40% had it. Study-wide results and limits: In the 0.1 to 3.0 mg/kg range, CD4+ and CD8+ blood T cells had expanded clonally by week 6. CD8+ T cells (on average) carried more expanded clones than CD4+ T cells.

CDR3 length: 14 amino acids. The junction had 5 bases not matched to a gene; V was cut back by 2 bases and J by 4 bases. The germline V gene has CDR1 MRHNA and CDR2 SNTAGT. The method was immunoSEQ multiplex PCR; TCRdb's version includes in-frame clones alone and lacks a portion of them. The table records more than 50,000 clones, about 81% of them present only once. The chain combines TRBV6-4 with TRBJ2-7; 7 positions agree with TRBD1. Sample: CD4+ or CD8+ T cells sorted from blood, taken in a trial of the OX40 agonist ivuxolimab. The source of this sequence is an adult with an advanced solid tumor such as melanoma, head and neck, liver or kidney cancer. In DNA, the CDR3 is TGTGCCAGCAGTGACCCGACAGGGTGGTACGAGCAGTACTTC. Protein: CASSDPTGWYEQYF.